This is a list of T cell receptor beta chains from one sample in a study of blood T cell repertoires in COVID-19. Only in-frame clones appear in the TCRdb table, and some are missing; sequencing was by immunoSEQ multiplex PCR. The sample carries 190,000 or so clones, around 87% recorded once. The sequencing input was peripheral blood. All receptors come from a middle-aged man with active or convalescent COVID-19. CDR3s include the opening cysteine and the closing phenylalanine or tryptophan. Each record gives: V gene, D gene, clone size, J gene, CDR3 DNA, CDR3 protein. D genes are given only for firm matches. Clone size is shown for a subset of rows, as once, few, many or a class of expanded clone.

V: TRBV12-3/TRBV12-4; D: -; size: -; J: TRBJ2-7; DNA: TGTGCCAGCAGTTTCTCGCAGTCCTACGAGCAGTACTTC; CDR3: CASSFSQSYEQYF
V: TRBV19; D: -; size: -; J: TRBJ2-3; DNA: TGTGCCAGTAGTCCACAGGGAGGGACCGGAGATACGCAGTATTTT; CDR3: CASSPQGGTGDTQYF
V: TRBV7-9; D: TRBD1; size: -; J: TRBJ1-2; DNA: TGTGCCAGCAGCTTAGCCGAGACAGGGAGAGGCTACACCTTC; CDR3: CASSLAETGRGYTF
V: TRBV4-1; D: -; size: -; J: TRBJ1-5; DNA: TGCGCCAGCAGCCAAGATTTGGGAGGCAATCAGCCCCAGCATTTT; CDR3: CASSQDLGGNQPQHF
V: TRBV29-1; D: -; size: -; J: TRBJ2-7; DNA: TGCAGCGTTGAAGAACAGGAATCCTACGAGCAGTACTTC; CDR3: CSVEEQESYEQYF
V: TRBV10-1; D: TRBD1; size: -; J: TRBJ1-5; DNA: TGCGCCGGAGGACAGGGCCGTAGTCAGCCCCAGCATTTT; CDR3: CAGGQGRSQPQHF
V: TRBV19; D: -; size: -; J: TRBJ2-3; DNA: TGTGCCAGTAGGGACCATGGGGCGAGCACAGATACGCAGTATTTT; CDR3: CASRDHGASTDTQYF
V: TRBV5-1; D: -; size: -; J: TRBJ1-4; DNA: TGCGCCAGCAGTGCCGGGGGGCCTAATGAAAAACTGTTTTTT; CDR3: CASSAGGPNEKLFF
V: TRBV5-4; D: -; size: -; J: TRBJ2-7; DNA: TGTGCCAGCAGCTTGGTGGGACAGAGGGCGGGAGAGCAGTACTTC; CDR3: CASSLVGQRAGEQYF
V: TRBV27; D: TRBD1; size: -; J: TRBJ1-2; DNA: TGTGCCAGCAGTCGGACAGGGTTTGATGGCTACACCTTC; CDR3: CASSRTGFDGYTF
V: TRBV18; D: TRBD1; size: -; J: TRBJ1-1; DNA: TGTGCCAGCTCACCACCGCAGGGGGTCATGAACACTGAAGCTTTCTTT; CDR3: CASSPPQGVMNTEAFF
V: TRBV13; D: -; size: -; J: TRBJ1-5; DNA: TGTGCCAGCAGCTTAGGACGGAGCAATCAGCCCCAGCATTTT; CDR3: CASSLGRSNQPQHF
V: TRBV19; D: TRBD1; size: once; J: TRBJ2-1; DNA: TGTGCCAGTAGTATTGCCGGGACAGGGGGCTACAATGAGCAGTTCTTC; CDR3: CASSIAGTGGYNEQFF
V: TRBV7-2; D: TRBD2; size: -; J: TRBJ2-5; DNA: TGTGCCAGCAGCTTAGCGCGGGGGGCTAGCGGGGCAAAAGAGACCCAGTACTTC; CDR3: CASSLARGASGAKETQYF
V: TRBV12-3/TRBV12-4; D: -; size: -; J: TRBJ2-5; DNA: TGTGCCAGCAGGTCGAGGGAGACCCAGTACTTC; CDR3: CASRSRETQYF
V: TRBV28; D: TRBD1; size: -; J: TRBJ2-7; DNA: TGTGCCAGCAGTTTCCCCCTGACAGGGGAAGGAGGTCAGCAGTACTTC; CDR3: CASSFPLTGEGGQQYF
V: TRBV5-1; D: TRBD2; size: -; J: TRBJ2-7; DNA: TGCGCCAGCAGCACGACTAGCGGGGTAACCTACGAGCAGTACTTC; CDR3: CASSTTSGVTYEQYF
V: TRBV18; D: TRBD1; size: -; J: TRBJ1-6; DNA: TGTGCCAGCTCACCGGGACAGGTTAATTCACCCCTCCACTTT; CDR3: CASSPGQVNSPLHF
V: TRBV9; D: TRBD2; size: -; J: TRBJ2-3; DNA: TGTGCCAGCAGCCCTTCCCTGGGGAGTAGCGGGGGGGCTACAGATACGCAGTATTTT; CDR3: CASSPSLGSSGGATDTQYF
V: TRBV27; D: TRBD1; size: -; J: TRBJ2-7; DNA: TGTGCCAGCAGCTCACCGGGACAGACCTACGAGCAGTACTTC; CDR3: CASSSPGQTYEQYF
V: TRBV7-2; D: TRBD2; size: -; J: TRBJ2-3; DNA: TGTGCCAGCAGCTCTCGGACTAGCGGGGCAAAAGATACGCAGTATTTT; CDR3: CASSSRTSGAKDTQYF
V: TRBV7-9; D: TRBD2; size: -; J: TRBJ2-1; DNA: TGTGCCAGCAGCTTACCCGGACTAGCGGGGGGGCATGAGCAGTTCTTC; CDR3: CASSLPGLAGGHEQFF
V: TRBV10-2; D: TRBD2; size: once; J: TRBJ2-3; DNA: TGCGCCAGTAGCGGGGGCCTCCCTTACACAGATACGCAGTATTTT; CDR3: CASSGGLPYTDTQYF
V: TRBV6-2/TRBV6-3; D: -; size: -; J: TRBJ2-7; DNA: TGTGCCAGCAGTCTCGGGGGGCCCTACGAGCAGTACTTC; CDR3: CASSLGGPYEQYF
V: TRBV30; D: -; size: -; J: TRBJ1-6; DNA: TGTGCCTGGAAGGCGGTTTCACCCCTCCACTTT; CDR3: CAWKAVSPLHF
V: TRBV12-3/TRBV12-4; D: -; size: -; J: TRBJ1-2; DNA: TGTGCCAGCAGTTTGGGCGGCTACACCTTC; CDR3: CASSLGGYTF
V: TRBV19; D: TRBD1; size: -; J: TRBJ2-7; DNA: TGTGCCAGTAGGGCAGGGGGAAGGTACGAGCAGTACTTC; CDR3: CASRAGGRYEQYF
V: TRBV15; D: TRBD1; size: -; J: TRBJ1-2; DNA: TGTGCCACCAGCAGGCCCTGGACAGGGGACTATGGCTACACCTTC; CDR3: CATSRPWTGDYGYTF
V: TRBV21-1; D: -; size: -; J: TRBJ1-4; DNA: TGTGCCAGCAGCAAAATTCCTGAGGGCGCAACTAATGAAAAACTGTTTTTT; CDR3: CASSKIPEGATNEKLFF
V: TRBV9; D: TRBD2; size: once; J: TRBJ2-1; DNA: TGTGCCAGCAGCTCTCGCTGGCTGACTAGCGGGGGTAATGAGCAGTTCTTC; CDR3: CASSSRWLTSGGNEQFF
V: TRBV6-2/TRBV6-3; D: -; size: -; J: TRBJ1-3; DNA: TGTGCCAGCAGTTACGGAGACGCCTTTGGAAACACCATATATTTT; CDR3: CASSYGDAFGNTIYF
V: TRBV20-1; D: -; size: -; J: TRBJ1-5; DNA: TGCAGTGCTAGTTCCTTGACAGGTTACAATCAGCCCCAGCATTTT; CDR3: CSASSLTGYNQPQHF
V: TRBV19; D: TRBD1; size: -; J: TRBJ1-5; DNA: TGTGCCAGTAGCCTAGACAGGGAAGTGGATCAGCCCCAGCATTTT; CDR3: CASSLDREVDQPQHF
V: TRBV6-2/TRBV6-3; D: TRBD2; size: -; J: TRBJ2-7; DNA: TGTGCCAGCAGTCGCACGGGGGGGCGAGGTGAGCAGTACTTC; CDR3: CASSRTGGRGEQYF
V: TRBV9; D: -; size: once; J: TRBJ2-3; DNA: TGTGCCAGCAGCGTACTAGGCACAGATACGCAGTATTTT; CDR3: CASSVLGTDTQYF
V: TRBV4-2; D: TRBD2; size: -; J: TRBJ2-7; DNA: TGTGCCAGCAGCCCGACCGTCCCACTAGCGGGGGTTGGCTACGAGCAGTACTTC; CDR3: CASSPTVPLAGVGYEQYF
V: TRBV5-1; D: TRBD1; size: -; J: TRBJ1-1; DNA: TGCGCCAGCAGCGGGACAGGGGTCGGACGAGCGAACACTGAAGCTTTCTTT; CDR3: CASSGTGVGRANTEAFF
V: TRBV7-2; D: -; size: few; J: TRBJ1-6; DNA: TGTGCCAGCAGCGCAGGGTATAATTCACCCCTCCACTTT; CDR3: CASSAGYNSPLHF
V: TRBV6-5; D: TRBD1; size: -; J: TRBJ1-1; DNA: TGTGCCAGCAGTTCCCCAGGGGGCGGTGAAGCTTTCTTT; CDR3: CASSSPGGGEAFF
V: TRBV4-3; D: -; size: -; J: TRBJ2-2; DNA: TGCGCCAGCAGCCGGAGTACGAACACCGGGGAGCTGTTTTTT; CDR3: CASSRSTNTGELFF
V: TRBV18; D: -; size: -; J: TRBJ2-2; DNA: TGTGCCAGCTCACCTCAAAAACTAGCGAACACCGGGGAGCTGTTTTTT; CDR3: CASSPQKLANTGELFF
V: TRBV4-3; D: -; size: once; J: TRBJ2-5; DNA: TGCGCCAGCAGCCAAGTTTTCAAGAGTCACCAAGAGACCCAGTACTTC; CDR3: CASSQVFKSHQETQYF
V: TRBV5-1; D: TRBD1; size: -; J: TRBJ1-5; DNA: TGCGCCAGCAGCTTGGGACAGGGAAACAATCAGCCCCAGCATTTT; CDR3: CASSLGQGNNQPQHF
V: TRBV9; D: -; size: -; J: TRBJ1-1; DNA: TGTGCCAGCAGCCCCGACCCGACGGGGGCTGAAGCTTTCTTT; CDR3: CASSPDPTGAEAFF
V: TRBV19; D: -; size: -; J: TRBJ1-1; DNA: TGTGCCACTGCTATACAGGGAGTAACAGCCTTGAACACTGAAGCTTTCTTT; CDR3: CATAIQGVTALNTEAFF
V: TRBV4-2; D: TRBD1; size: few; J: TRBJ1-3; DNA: TGTGCCAGCAGCCAAGATCTGACAGGGGCTAGAAACACCATATATTTT; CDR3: CASSQDLTGARNTIYF
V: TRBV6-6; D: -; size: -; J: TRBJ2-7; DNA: TGTGCCAGCAGTTACCTAGGGGGGGGACCCTCCTACGAGCAGTACTTC; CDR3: CASSYLGGGPSYEQYF
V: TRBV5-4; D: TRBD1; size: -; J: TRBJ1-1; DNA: TGTGCCAGCAGCGCAAACAGGGGGCAAAACACTGAAGCTTTCTTT; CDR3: CASSANRGQNTEAFF
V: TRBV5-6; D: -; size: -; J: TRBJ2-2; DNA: TGTGCCAGCAGAAAAAATCCAGTGAACACCGGGGAGCTGTTTTTT; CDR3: CASRKNPVNTGELFF
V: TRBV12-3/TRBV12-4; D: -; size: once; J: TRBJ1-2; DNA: TGTGCCAGCACCCCCGGGAGGGGCAATGGCTACACCTTC; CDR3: CASTPGRGNGYTF
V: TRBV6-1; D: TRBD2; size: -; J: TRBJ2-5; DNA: TGTGCCAGCAGTGACATAGCGGGGGGGCTTGGGACCCAGTACTTC; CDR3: CASSDIAGGLGTQYF
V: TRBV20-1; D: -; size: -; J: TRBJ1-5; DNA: TGCAGTGCTAGTCCGTCAGGCTTACCTAATAGCAATCAGCCCCAGCATTTT; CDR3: CSASPSGLPNSNQPQHF